The sequence of this TCR beta chain was determined in a study of blood T cell repertoires in COVID-19 (dated by TCRdb to about 2020). Regarding the research as a whole: Samples covering the acute and convalescent phases of COVID-19 were provided by collaborators in the United States, Italy and Spain. The material from the prospective study consisted of cDNA or gDNA derived from T cells, B-cell-depleted T cells, or PBMCs. The dataset comprised deeply sampled blood TCRbeta repertoires from subjects exposed to, actively infected with, or recovered from COVID-19. The repertoires were released in a freely available public database intended as a resource for research on the immune response to SARS-CoV-2. The samples were drawn from two sources: the first 160 participants of the ongoing ImmuneRACE study, and about 1,300 subjects contributed by 6 global collaborators. A de-identified subject ID, COVID-19 status, age in years and sex were almost always included in the sample metadata. Where available, HLA class I and class II types were taken from metadata supplied by the sample provider and were not determined by assay-based typing. What the work shows at the level of the full study, not this receptor alone: The quantity of clinical and demographic metadata differed by source and by participant and was supplied without curation.

Each collaborating institution followed its own protocols to collect whole blood in K2EDTA tubes. For TCRbeta analysis, collaborators shipped samples as frozen whole blood, isolated PBMCs, or DNA extracted from either of those sample types. TCRbeta CDR3 regions were amplified from genomic DNA by means of the immunoSEQ Assay, a bias-controlled multiplex PCR. The study's processing was this. Nucleated cell counts per sample were estimated from amplification of reference gene primers within the assay. To quantify the absolute abundance of each unique TCRbeta CDR3 rearrangement, sequence reads were collapsed and filtered. For each sample, productive Simpson clonality was calculated as the square root of Simpson's diversity index over productive rearrangements. Drawn from immuneACCESS, this table holds only the in-frame rearrangements with V and J called that TCRdb kept. Clones are partly lost; checked studies trace under half to an unresolved V gene and leave the rest unexplained. D and trimming come from the DNA, and the V and J calls and clone size come from that table. Here the sample has 65,000 to 95,000 clones; approximately 88% occur a single time. 7.3% of the sample is taken by the ten largest.

Concerning this clone itself: The clone's antigen remains unknown. No per-base quality is available; no much larger clone lies one base away.

V is pruned by 6 bases and J by 8 bases, leaving 9 bases of the junction without a gene match. According to the germline V gene, CDR1 reads MDHEN and CDR2 reads SYDVKM. From the cysteine through the phenylalanine, the CDR3 covers 13 amino acids. Only the CDR3 region is kept as DNA, spanning 39 bases read in frame from base 1. The sequence was collected from a man aged 65 to 79 with acute or convalescent COVID-19. Input material: peripheral blood. Recombination joined TRBV28 with TRBJ2-7; 8 bases in the junction line up with TRBD2. CDR3 reads: CASRTSGTTQQYF. The DNA is TGTGCCAGCAGAACTAGCGGAACAACCCAGCAGTACTTC.